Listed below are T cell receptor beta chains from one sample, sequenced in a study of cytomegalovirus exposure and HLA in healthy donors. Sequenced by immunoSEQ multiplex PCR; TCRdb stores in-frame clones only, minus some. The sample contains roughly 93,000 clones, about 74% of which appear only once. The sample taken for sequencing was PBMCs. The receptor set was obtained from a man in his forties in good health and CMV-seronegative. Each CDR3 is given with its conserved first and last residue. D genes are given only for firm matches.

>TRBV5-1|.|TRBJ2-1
CASSLVSDRSYNEQFF
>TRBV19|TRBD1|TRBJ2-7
CASSRKQGAHEQYF
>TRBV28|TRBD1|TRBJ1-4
CATGTVNEKLFF
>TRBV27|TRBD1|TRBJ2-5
CASTPGWDRGTQYF
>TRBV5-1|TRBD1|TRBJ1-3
CASSSDRDRAQTIYF
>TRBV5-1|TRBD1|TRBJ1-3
CASSPHPGTGGTGNTIYF
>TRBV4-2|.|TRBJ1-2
CASSQPGGGGDYGYTF
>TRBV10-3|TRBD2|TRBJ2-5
CATRTSGGAGETQYF
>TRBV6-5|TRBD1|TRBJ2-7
CASSYSGTGSYEQYF
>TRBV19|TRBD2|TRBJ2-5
CASSIDREGQETQYF
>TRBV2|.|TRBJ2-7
CASSEISGSYEQYF
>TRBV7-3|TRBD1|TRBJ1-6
CASSSFSQGSSYNSPLHF
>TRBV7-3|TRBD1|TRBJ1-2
CASSPAGTGTNYGYTF
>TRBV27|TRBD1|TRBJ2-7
CASSLTGTDSYEQYF
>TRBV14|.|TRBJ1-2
CASGSSKSGYGYTF
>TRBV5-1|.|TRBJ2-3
CASSSEGYTQYF
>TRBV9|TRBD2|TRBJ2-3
CASSVVASGGANTQYF
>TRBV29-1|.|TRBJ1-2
CSVVSSANYGYTF
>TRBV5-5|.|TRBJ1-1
CASSFQGRSTEAFF
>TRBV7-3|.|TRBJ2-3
CASSLKGVGGTDTQYF